This T cell receptor beta chain was observed in a study of neoadjuvant nivolumab and ipilimumab in lung cancer (TCRdb year 2020). With respect to the entire study: Nivolumab was given at 3 mg/kg intravenously on days 1, 15 and 29, and the combination arm added ipilimumab 1 mg/kg on day 1 only. The primary endpoint of the trial was the rate of major pathologic response (MPR) in the intention-to-treat population of each study arm. Matched pretherapy and resected tumor pairs were analyzed for seven patients, of whom four received nivolumab and three received nivolumab plus ipilimumab. The trial treated 44 patients with operable NSCLC: about 23 were randomized to nivolumab monotherapy and about 20 to nivolumab plus ipilimumab. TCR repertoires were compared between pretherapy (baseline) peripheral blood and tumors resected at surgery after neoadjuvant immune checkpoint blockade. The paper as a whole reports these results and caveats: A small number of samples was subjected to TCR sequencing. A positive correlation was observed between pretherapy blood TCR richness and richness in tumors resected after neoadjuvant therapy (Spearman R ~ 0.8). From pretherapy to surgery, tumor T-cell richness and clonality increased in three of three dual-therapy tumors but in only two of four nivolumab-treated tumors. Resected tumors had greater TCR richness and clonality than tumor-adjacent uninvolved lung, and increases were observed in more dual-therapy-treated tumors. No significant correlation was found between TCR clonality and pathologic tumor regression, and only one major-pathologic-response sample was available for the clonality analysis.

Measured from the cysteine to the phenylalanine, the CDR3 is 16 residues long. Only CDR3 DNA is held: 48 bases, read in frame from base 1. The CDR1 and CDR2 encoded by the germline V gene are ENHRY and SYGVKD. Relative to germline, V is 4 bases shorter and J is 0 bases shorter, with 16 bases between their ends. This sample's time point label indicates: at surgical resection after neoadjuvant nivolumab +/- ipilimumab. The samples were taken from NEOSTAR, a phase 2 randomized trial in operable NSCLC that tested neoadjuvant nivolumab or nivolumab plus ipilimumab, followed by surgery. Libraries came from the immunoSEQ multiplex PCR assay. As for how the authors treated the data: Repertoires were summarized by richness and clonality, and significantly expanded and contracted clones were identified between pre- and post-therapy samples. In TCRdb, the immuneACCESS table is reduced to in-frame sequences with V and J assigned. These tables do not hold every clone; where another copy was compared, an unresolved V gene accounts for under half, and the others remain unexplained. V and J calls and clone size come straight from that table; D and trimming were deduced from the DNA. This sample lists some 31,000 clones; 92% were detected once. Clones ranked in the top ten supply 2% to 2.5% of the sample.

In regard to this clone: Its antigen specificity is not known. No qualities accompany the bases; no much larger clone lies one base away.

This TCR derives from an adult with non-small cell lung cancer. Material: peripheral blood, obtained after neoadjuvant nivolumab, alone or with ipilimumab, at or shortly before surgery. The sequence is built from TRBV10-3 and TRBJ2-7, and TRBD2 may be the D gene, going by 6 matching bases. The CDR3 protein is CAISGGDRWSSYEQYF. The sequenced DNA is TGTGCCATCAGTGGGGGGGACCGGTGGAGCTCCTACGAGCAGTACTTC.